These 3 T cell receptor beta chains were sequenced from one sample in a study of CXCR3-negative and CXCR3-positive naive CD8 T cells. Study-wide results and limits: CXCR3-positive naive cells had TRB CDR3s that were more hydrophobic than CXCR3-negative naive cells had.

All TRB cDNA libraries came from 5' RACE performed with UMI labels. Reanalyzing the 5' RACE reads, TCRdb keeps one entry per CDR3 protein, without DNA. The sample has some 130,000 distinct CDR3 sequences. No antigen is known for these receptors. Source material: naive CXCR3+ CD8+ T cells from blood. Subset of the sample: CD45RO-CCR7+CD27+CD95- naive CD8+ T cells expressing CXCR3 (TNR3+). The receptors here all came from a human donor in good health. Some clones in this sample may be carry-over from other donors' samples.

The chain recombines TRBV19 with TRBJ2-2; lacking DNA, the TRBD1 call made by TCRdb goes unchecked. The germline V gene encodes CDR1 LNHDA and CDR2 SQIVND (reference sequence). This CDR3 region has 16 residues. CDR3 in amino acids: CASSMVGPPGPGELFF.

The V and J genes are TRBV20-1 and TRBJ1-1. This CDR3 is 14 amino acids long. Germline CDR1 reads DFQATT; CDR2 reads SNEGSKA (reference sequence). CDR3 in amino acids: CSARDRQMNTEAFF.

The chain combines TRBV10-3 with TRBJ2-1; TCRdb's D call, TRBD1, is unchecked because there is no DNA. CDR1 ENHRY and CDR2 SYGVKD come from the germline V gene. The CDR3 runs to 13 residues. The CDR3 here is CAIRIGDNNEQFF.